This T cell receptor (beta chain) came from a study of identical twins. Via MiXCR, TCRdb re-called the 5' RACE reads, giving one row per CDR3 protein. The table shows fewer than 250,000 distinct CDR3 sequences, with 6% to 8.5% occurring only once. Points from the study as a whole: For cord blood, abundant beta clonotypes had fewer insertions, unlike memory repertoires, which showed none. The authors drew conclusions from cross-sectional statistical analysis rather than following the same donors. The presence of invariant MAIT and iNKT cells could partly confound analyses of zero-insertion sequences.

This CDR3 is 16 amino acids long. V lost 5 bases, J lost 6 bases, and 8 bases stayed unmatched. Germline lookup yields CDR1 MDHEN and CDR2 SYDVKM. Remarks on this clonotype: Antigen: not known.

This sample was shared with a second study, whose subject was yellow fever vaccine responses in identical twins.

This sequence joins TRBV28 and TRBJ2-2, with 11 positions matching TRBD2. Sequencing was carried out using CD8+ T cells sorted from blood. The TCR was taken from a woman aged 18-29 years in good health. The CDR3 here is CASSQELAGVPGELFF. As DNA, the CDR3 is TGTGCCAGCAGTCAAGAACTAGCGGGAGTCCCCGGGGAGCTGTTTTTT.